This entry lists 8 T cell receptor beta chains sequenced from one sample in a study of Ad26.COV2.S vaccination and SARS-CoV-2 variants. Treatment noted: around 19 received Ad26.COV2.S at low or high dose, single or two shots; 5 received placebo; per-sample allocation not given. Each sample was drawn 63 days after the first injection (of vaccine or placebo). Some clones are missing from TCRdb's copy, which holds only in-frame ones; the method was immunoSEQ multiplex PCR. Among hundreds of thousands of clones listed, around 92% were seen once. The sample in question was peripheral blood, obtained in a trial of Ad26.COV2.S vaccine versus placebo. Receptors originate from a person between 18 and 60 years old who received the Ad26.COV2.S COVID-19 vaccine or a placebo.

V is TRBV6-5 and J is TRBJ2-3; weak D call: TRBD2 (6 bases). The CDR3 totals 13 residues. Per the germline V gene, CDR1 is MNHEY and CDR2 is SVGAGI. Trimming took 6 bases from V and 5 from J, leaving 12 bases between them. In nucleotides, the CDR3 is TGTGCCAGCAGGGGGACTGGGAGAGATACGCAGTATTTT. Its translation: CASRGTGRDTQYF.

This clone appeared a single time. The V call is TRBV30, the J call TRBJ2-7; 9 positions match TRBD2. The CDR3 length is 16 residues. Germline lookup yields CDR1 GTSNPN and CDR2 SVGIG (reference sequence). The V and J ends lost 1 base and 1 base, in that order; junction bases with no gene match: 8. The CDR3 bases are TGTGCCTGGAGTGGACTAGCGGCTAGACTTTCCTACGAGCAGTACTTC. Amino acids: CAWSGLAARLSYEQYF.

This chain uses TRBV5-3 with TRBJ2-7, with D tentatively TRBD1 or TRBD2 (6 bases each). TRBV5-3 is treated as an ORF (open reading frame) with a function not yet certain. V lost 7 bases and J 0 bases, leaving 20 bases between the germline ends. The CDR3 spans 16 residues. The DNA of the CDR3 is TGTGCCAGAGGCGGGGCGGGACACGCGAGCTCCTACGAGCAGTACTTC. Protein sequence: CARGGAGHASSYEQYF.

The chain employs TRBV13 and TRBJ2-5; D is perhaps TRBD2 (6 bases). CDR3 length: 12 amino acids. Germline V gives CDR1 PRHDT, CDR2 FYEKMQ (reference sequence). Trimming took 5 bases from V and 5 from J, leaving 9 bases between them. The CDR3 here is CASSLARETQYF. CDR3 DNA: TGTGCCAGCAGCCTAGCGAGGGAGACCCAGTACTTC.

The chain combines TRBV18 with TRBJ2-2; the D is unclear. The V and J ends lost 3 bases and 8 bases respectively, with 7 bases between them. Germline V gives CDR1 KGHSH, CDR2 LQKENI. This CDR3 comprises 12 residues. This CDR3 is CASSPIQGELFF. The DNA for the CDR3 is TGTGCCAGCTCACCGATCCAGGGGGAGCTGTTTTTT.

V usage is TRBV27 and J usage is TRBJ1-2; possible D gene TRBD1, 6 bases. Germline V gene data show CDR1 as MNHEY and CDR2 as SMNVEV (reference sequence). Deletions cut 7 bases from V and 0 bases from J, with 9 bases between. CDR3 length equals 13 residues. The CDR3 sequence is CASTDRPNYGYTF. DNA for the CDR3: TGTGCCAGCACGGACAGACCTAACTATGGCTACACCTTC.

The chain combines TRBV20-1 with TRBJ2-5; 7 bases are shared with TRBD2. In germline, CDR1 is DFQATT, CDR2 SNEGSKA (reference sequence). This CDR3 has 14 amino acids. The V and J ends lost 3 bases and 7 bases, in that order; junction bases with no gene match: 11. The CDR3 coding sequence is TGCAGTGCTAGTGGCGGGGGAGCTCCGGGGACCCAGTACTTC. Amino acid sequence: CSASGGGAPGTQYF.

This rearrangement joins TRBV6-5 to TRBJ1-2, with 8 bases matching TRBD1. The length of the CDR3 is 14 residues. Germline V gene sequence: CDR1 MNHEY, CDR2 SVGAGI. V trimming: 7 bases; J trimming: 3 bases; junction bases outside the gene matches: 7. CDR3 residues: CASILDRVHYGYTF. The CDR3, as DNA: TGTGCCAGCATCCTGGACAGGGTACACTATGGCTACACCTTC.